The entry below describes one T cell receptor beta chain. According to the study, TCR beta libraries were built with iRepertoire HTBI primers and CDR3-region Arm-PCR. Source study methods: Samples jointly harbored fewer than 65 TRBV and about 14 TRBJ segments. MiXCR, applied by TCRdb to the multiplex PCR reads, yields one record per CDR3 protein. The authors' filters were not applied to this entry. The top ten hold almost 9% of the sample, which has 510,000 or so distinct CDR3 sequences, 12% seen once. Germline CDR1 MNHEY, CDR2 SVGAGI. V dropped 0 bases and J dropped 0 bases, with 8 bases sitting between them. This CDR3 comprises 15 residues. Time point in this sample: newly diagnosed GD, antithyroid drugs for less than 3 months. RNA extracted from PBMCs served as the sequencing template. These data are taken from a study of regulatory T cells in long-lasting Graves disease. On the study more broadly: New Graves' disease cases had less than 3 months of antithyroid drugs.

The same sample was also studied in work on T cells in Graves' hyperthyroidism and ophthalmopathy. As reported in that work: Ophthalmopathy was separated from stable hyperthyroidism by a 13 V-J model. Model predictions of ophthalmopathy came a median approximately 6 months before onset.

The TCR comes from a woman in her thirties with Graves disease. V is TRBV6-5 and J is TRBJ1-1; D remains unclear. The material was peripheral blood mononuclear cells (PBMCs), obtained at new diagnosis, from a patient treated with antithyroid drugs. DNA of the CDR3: TGTGCCAGCAGTTACTCCCGGAATATGAACACTGAAGCTTTCTTT. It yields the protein CASSYSRNMNTEAFF.